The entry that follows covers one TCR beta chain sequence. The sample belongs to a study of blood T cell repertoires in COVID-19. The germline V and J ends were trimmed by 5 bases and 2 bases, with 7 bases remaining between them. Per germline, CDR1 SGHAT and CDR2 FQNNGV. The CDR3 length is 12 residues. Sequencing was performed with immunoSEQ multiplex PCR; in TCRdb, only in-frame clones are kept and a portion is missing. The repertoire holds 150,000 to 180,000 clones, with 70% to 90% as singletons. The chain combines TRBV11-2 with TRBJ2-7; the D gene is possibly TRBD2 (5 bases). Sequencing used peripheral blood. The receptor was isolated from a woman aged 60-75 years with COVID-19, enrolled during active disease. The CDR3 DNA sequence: TGTGCCAGCAGCCTAGCAGCCTACGAGCAGTACTTC. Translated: CASSLAAYEQYF.